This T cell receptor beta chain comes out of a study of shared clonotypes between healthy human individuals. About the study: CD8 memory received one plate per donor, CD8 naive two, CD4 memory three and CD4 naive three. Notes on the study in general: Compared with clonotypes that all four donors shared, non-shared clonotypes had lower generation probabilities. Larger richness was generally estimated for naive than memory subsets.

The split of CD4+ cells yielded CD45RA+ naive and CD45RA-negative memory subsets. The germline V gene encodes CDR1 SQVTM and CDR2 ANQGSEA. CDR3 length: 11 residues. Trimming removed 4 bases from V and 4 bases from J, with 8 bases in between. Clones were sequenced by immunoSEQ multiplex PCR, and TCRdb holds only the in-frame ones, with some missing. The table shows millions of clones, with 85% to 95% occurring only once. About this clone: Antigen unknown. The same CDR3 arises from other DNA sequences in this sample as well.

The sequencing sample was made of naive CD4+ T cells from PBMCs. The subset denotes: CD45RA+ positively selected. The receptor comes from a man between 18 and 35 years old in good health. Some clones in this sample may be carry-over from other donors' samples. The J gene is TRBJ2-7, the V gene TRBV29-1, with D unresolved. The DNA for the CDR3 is TGCAGCGTTGGGACCTCATACGAGCAGTACTTC. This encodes CSVGTSYEQYF.